This TCR beta chain originates from a study of regulatory T cells in long-lasting Graves disease. Germline loops: CDR1 SGHRS, CDR2 YFSETQ. The CDR3 sequence is 17 residues long. Germline trimming cut 2 bases from V and 2 bases from J; bases unmatched to any gene: 9. Construction of TCR beta libraries relied on iRepertoire HTBI primers and on Arm-PCR targeting CDR3 regions. TCRdb re-called the multiplex PCR reads with MiXCR, one entry per CDR3 protein. The sample has 530,000 or so distinct CDR3 sequences, 15% to 20% seen once. The time point denotes: newly diagnosed GD, antithyroid drugs for less than 3 months. Generation of the TCR library employed RNA extracted from PBMCs. A further study also used this sample, focusing on T cells in Graves' hyperthyroidism and ophthalmopathy. That source adds: Clinical symptoms, serum thyroxine, TRAb, thyroid ultrasound and orbital computed tomography established diagnosis. Among clonotypes expanded in thyroid above 0.001, most were also found in blood.

The chain combines TRBV5-1 with TRBJ2-2, with 7 bases aligning to TRBD1. Sequenced here: peripheral blood mononuclear cells (PBMCs), sampled at new diagnosis, from a patient treated with antithyroid drugs. This clonotype was obtained from a man aged 18 to 29 with Graves disease. CDR3 DNA: TGCGCCAGCAGCTTCGCCCGGGACAGCCAAAACACCGGGGAGCTGTTTTTT. This codes for CASSFARDSQNTGELFF.